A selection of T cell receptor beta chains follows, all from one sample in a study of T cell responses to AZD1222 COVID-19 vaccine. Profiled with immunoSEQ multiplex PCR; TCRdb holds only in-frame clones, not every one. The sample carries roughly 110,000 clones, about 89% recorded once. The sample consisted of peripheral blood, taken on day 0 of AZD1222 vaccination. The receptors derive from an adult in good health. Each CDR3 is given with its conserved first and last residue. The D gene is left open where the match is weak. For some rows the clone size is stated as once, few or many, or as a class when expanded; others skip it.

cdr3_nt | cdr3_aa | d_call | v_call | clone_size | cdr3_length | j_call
TGTGCCAGCAGCCGAGGACAGGGCCTCTATGGCTACACCTTC | CASSRGQGLYGYTF | TRBD1 | TRBV6-5 | . | 14 | TRBJ1-2
TGCGCCAGCAGCCGAAGTATCCGGGATGGCTACACCTTC | CASSRSIRDGYTF | . | TRBV4-3 | . | 13 | TRBJ1-2
TGCAGCGCTTCGGGGACAGATGAAAAACTGTTTTTT | CSASGTDEKLFF | TRBD1 | TRBV29-1 | . | 12 | TRBJ1-4
TGTGCCACTCAGACAGGGTTGACTGAAGCTTTCTTT | CATQTGLTEAFF | TRBD1 | TRBV24-1 | . | 12 | TRBJ1-1
TGTGCCAGCAGTACGGGACAGGCCTATGGCTACACCTTC | CASSTGQAYGYTF | TRBD1 | TRBV2 | . | 13 | TRBJ1-2
TGTGCCAGCAGTCGAGCGGCAGGGAGAGGGGGCAAAAACATTCAGTACTTC | CASSRAAGRGGKNIQYF | . | TRBV11-2 | . | 17 | TRBJ2-4
TGTGCCTGGAGTAGGGGCCCCGATCCAACTAATGAAAAACTGTTTTTT | CAWSRGPDPTNEKLFF | . | TRBV30 | . | 16 | TRBJ1-4
TGTGCCACCTTCTTCGGACAGGGAGGTACCGGGGAGCTGTTTTTT | CATFFGQGGTGELFF | TRBD1 | TRBV19 | once | 15 | TRBJ2-2
TGTGCCAGCAGCCAGGGATGGGGTGGCACTGAAGCTTTCTTT | CASSQGWGGTEAFF | . | TRBV3-1/TRBV3-2 | . | 14 | TRBJ1-1
TGTGCCAGCAGCTTCCCCGTAGGCGGGGGGGCCAGGAATGAGCAGTTCTTC | CASSFPVGGGARNEQFF | TRBD2 | TRBV7-2 | . | 17 | TRBJ2-1
TGTGCCAGCAGCATCGACTCTCTGTACACAGATACGCAGTATTTT | CASSIDSLYTDTQYF | . | TRBV9 | . | 15 | TRBJ2-3
TGTGCCAGCAGTTCAGGAGGGGGCGTCTATGGCTACACCTTC | CASSSGGGVYGYTF | TRBD1 | TRBV6-2/TRBV6-3 | . | 14 | TRBJ1-2
TGTGCCACCAGTGTTGGGGGCAGGGAGACCCAGTACTTC | CATSVGGRETQYF | . | TRBV24-1 | . | 13 | TRBJ2-5
TGTGCCAGCAGTTCAGGACAGGGGTTGACTGAAAAACTGTTTTTT | CASSSGQGLTEKLFF | TRBD1 | TRBV28 | once | 15 | TRBJ1-4
TGTGCCACCAGTGATCCCGGACAGGGGGCGTATGGGGCCAACGTCCTGACTTTC | CATSDPGQGAYGANVLTF | TRBD1 | TRBV24-1 | . | 18 | TRBJ2-6
TGTGCCAGCAGCCTTACCGGGACAGGATCACCCCTCCACTTT | CASSLTGTGSPLHF | TRBD1 | TRBV5-4 | . | 14 | TRBJ1-6
TGCGCCAGCAGCCAAGGACAGGGGTCCTCCTACGAGCAGTACTTC | CASSQGQGSSYEQYF | TRBD1 | TRBV4-3 | . | 15 | TRBJ2-7
TGTGCCAGCAGCTTAGGAGGGAGCTATGGCTACACCTTC | CASSLGGSYGYTF | . | TRBV7-6 | . | 13 | TRBJ1-2
TGTGCCAGCAGCCAAGATGATCGGCGATTTAGCTCTGGGGCCAACGTCCTGACTTTC | CASSQDDRRFSSGANVLTF | . | TRBV4-2 | . | 19 | TRBJ2-6
TGTGCCAGCAGCTTAGCGGGGACCTACAATGAGCAGTTCTTC | CASSLAGTYNEQFF | . | TRBV7-9 | . | 14 | TRBJ2-1
TGTGCCAGCAGGTCACCAGGGGGCCCGGCTAATGAAAAACTGTTTTTT | CASRSPGGPANEKLFF | TRBD1 | TRBV28 | . | 16 | TRBJ1-4
TGTGCCACCAGTGTGGCCAACTATGGCTACACCTTC | CATSVANYGYTF | . | TRBV24-1 | . | 12 | TRBJ1-2